Detailed here is one T cell receptor beta chain. This sample stems from a study of T cells expressing NK-cell markers. The germline CDR1 and CDR2 sequences are MNHEY and SVGAGI. The CDR3 covers 14 residues. With UMIs, 5'RACE template switching was used to make TCR beta cDNA. With the 5' RACE reads reprocessed, TCRdb shows one record per CDR3 protein and no DNA. In all, the sample yields some 600,000 distinct CDR3 sequences. This rearrangement joins TRBV6-5 to TRBJ1-2; TCRdb proposes TRBD1, but this gene call is untestable without DNA. Sequenced: blood T cells: a sorted CD56 or NKG2C T cell subset, CD4+ or CD8+ T cells, or bulk PBMC T cells (not recorded which). This TCR came from a young man in good health. Here the CDR3 reads CASSPDGTGYGYTF.